One and the same sample provided the 21 T cell receptor beta chains below, sequenced in a study of blood T cell repertoires in COVID-19. Generated by immunoSEQ multiplex PCR, the TCRdb table keeps only in-frame clones and is missing some. The table shows 450,000 to 500,000 clones, with 75% to 90% occurring only once. Sequenced: peripheral blood. Receptors originate from a human donor in a cohort sampled during active COVID-19.

This clone was recorded once. This sequence joins TRBV15 and TRBJ1-4; D is unclear. In germline, CDR1 is LNHNV, CDR2 YYDKDF (reference sequence). The length of the CDR3 is 12 residues. Trimming cost V 0 bases and J 16 bases, with 12 bases left between them. For the CDR3, the DNA is TGTGCCACCAGCAGAGATGGAGGACCGGCGTTTTTT. It translates to CATSRDGGPAFF.

The V call is TRBV2, the J call TRBJ1-2, with D unresolved. The CDR3 totals 12 residues. The germline V gene has CDR1 SNHLY and CDR2 FYNNEI. The V and J ends lost 8 bases and 7 bases respectively, with 14 bases between them. The CDR3 protein is CASGLLGIGYTF. As DNA, the CDR3 is TGTGCCAGCGGGCTCTTGGGCATTGGCTACACCTTC.

The rearrangement uses TRBV19 and TRBJ2-7; possibly TRBD2 for D (6 bases). V was clipped by 9 bases and J by 0 bases, with 15 bases between them. The CDR3 extends over 14 amino acids. Germline-derived CDR1 and CDR2 are LNHDA and SQIVND (reference sequence). In DNA form, the CDR3 reads TGTGCCAGCAGGAGGACGGGAGACTCCTACGAGCAGTACTTC. Translating gives CASRRTGDSYEQYF. The complete variable domain, with remaining parts taken from reference TRBV19 and TRBJ2-7, reads DGGITQSPKYLFRKEGQNVTLSCEQNLNHDAMYWYRQDPGQGLRLIYYSQIVNDFQKGDIAEGYSVSREKKESFPLTVTSAQKNPTAFYLCASRRTGDSYEQYFGPGTRLTVT.

V is TRBV19 and J is TRBJ1-2; 9 bases match TRBD1. The germline V gene encodes CDR1 LNHDA and CDR2 SQIVND (reference sequence). CDR3 size: 16 residues. V lost 7 bases and J lost 2; bases outside the gene matches: 11. CDR3 residues: CASNPEATGGNYGYTF. In DNA, the CDR3 is TGTGCCAGTAACCCTGAAGCGACAGGGGGGAACTATGGCTACACCTTC. Filled out from reference TRBV19 and TRBJ1-2, the complete variable domain reads DGGITQSPKYLFRKEGQNVTLSCEQNLNHDAMYWYRQDPGQGLRLIYYSQIVNDFQKGDIAEGYSVSREKKESFPLTVTSAQKNPTAFYLCASNPEATGGNYGYTFGSGTRLTVV.

The chain employs TRBV30 and TRBJ1-4; D unclear. The CDR3 is 14 residues long. CDR1 and CDR2 (germline): GTSNPN, SVGIG (reference sequence). V was clipped by 2 bases and J by 0 bases, with 7 bases between them. The CDR3 spells CAWSRGTTNEKLFF. The CDR3 DNA reads as TGTGCCTGGAGTAGAGGGACAACTAATGAAAAACTGTTTTTT.

The chain employs TRBV7-2 and TRBJ1-1, with 8 positions matching TRBD1. V lost 5 bases and J lost 4; bases outside the gene matches: 6. Germline V CDR1 and CDR2: SGHTA, FQGNSA. The CDR3 runs to 14 residues. The CDR3 loop is CASSLIGQGTEAFF. In DNA, the CDR3 is TGTGCCAGCAGCCTGATCGGACAGGGCACTGAAGCTTTCTTT.

CDR3 nucleotides: TGCAGCGGCGGAAATGGTAGGGGGACTGAAGCTTTCTTT. Its translation is CSGGNGRGTEAFF. The gene calls are TRBV29-1 and TRBJ1-1, with D possibly matching TRBD1 (6 bases). Between the trimmed V and J ends, which lost 7 bases and 5 bases, there was a span of 17 bases. The length of the CDR3 is 13 residues. Germline CDR1 reads SQVTM; CDR2 reads ANQGSEA.

This chain connects TRBV3-1 (or the pseudogene TRBV3-2) to TRBJ2-5; a possible D gene is TRBD2 (6 bases). Germline CDR1 and CDR2: LGHDT and YNNKEL (reference sequence). With 0 bases removed from V and 4 bases from J, the gap between germline ends came to 12 bases. This CDR3 comprises 15 residues. This CDR3 is CASSQDVGTLETQYF. The DNA of the CDR3 is TGTGCCAGCAGCCAAGATGTAGGGACTTTAGAGACCCAGTACTTC.

The rearrangement uses TRBV4-3 and TRBJ2-2, with 7 nucleotides matching TRBD1. The CDR3 spans 15 residues. CDR1 and CDR2 from the germline V gene are LGHNA and YSLEER. V lost 3 bases to trimming and J lost 1 base; unmatched junction nucleotides: 2. CDR3 nucleotide sequence: TGCGCCAGCAGCCAGGGGACAGAGAACACCGGGGAGCTGTTTTTT. This translates into CASSQGTENTGELFF.

Turning to this clone: One end of the junction fails to match germline, which may point to a read error. The rearrangement uses TRBV7-7 and TRBJ2-1, with 15 bases fitting TRBD2. CDR1 is SSHAT, CDR2 FNYEAQ, per germline (reference sequence). CDR3 length: 15 residues. The CDR3 DNA is TGTGCTAGCAGCATTGGACTAGCGGGAGGGGGTGAGCAGTTCTTC. Protein sequence: CASSIGLAGGGEQFF.

The chain couples TRBV9 to TRBJ1-5, with TRBD1 as a possible D gene (6 bases). Trimming pared 0 bases from V and 3 bases from J, leaving 16 bases between. CDR3 length: 17 residues. The germline V gene encodes CDR1 SGDLS and CDR2 YYNGEE. The CDR3 nucleotides are TGTGCCAGCAGCGTAGCTCAAAGGACAGCTCTCAATCAGCCCCAGCATTTT. Amino acids: CASSVAQRTALNQPQHF.

The chain joins TRBV19 to TRBJ2-5, with 10 bases fitting TRBD2. In germline, CDR1 is LNHDA, CDR2 SQIVND (reference sequence). V was pared by 3 bases and J by 4 bases, with 2 bases of the junction left unmatched. The CDR3 runs 14 residues. CDR3 sequence reads: CASSMGLAIETQYF. CDR3 nucleotides: TGTGCCAGTAGTATGGGACTAGCGATAGAGACCCAGTACTTC.

The J gene is TRBJ1-5, the V gene TRBV30; possibly TRBD1 for D (5 bases). Germline V gene data show CDR1 as GTSNPN and CDR2 as SVGIG (reference sequence). V was pared by 1 base and J by 6 bases, with 13 bases between. The length of the CDR3 is 14 residues. The CDR3 region is CAWSGAQGGQPQHF. Here the CDR3 DNA reads TGTGCCTGGAGTGGGGCCCAGGGCGGTCAGCCCCAGCATTTT.

This rearrangement joins TRBV5-1 to TRBJ1-1; D is unclear. V dropped 0 bases and J dropped 3 bases, with 6 bases sitting between them. The CDR3 sequence is 13 residues long. Per the germline V gene, CDR1 is SGHRS and CDR2 is YFSETQ. DNA of the CDR3: TGCGCCAGCAGCTTGGCCGAGTACACTGAAGCTTTCTTT. Amino acids: CASSLAEYTEAFF.

V usage is TRBV7-2 and J usage is TRBJ2-5, with D maybe TRBD2 (6 bases). Trimming cost V 1 base and J 2 bases, with 11 bases left between them. Germline V gene lookup returns CDR1 SGHTA and CDR2 FQGNSA. This CDR3 comprises 15 residues. The CDR3 DNA is TGTGCCAGCAGCTTAGGACCGGGGGTTCAAGAGACCCAGTACTTC. Protein: CASSLGPGVQETQYF.

This chain connects TRBV11-3 to TRBJ2-5, with D tentatively TRBD2 (5 bases). The germline V gene has CDR1 SGHNT and CDR2 YENEEA. This CDR3 is built from 14 residues. Deletions cut 4 bases from V and 2 bases from J, with 11 bases between. CDR3 in amino acids: CASSSRADQETQYF. For the CDR3, the DNA is TGTGCCAGCAGCTCTCGAGCGGATCAAGAGACCCAGTACTTC.

This clone has only one observation. The gene calls are TRBV7-8 and TRBJ2-3, with D possibly being TRBD2 (7 bases). CDR3 length: 18 amino acids. The germline V and J ends were trimmed by 1 base and 4 bases, with 21 bases remaining between them. Germline CDR1 is SGHVS and CDR2 is FQNEAQ. CDR3 sequence reads: CASSLGRPGGLGADTQYF. The CDR3 bases are TGTGCCAGCAGCTTAGGTCGTCCCGGGGGGCTAGGAGCAGATACGCAGTATTTT.

J is TRBJ2-2 and V is TRBV19; 9 bases align to TRBD1. The CDR3 covers 13 residues. Germline V gives CDR1 LNHDA, CDR2 SQIVND (reference sequence). V lost 6 bases to trimming and J lost 4 bases; unmatched junction nucleotides: 0. The DNA of the CDR3 is TGTGCCAGTAGGACAGGGGGCACCGGGGAGCTGTTTTTT. This gives the protein CASRTGGTGELFF. Complete variable domain (other parts from reference TRBV19 and TRBJ2-2): DGGITQSPKYLFRKEGQNVTLSCEQNLNHDAMYWYRQDPGQGLRLIYYSQIVNDFQKGDIAEGYSVSREKKESFPLTVTSAQKNPTAFYLCASRTGGTGELFFGEGSRLTVL.

The CDR3 region has the DNA TGTGCCAGCAAAGGGACTAGCGGGAGTAGAGTGTTCTTC. Translating it yields CASKGTSGSRVFF. The chain recombines TRBV12-3 or TRBV12-4 with TRBJ2-1; TRBD2 matches at 14 bases. J gave up 15 bases and V 7 bases, and 8 bases lay outside the gene matches. The CDR3 has 13 residues.

V gene TRBV5-1 combines with J gene TRBJ2-5; perhaps TRBD2 as D (5 bases). Trimming pared 2 bases from V and 5 bases from J, leaving 16 bases between. This CDR3 contains 15 residues. Per the germline V gene, CDR1 is SGHRS and CDR2 is YFSETQ. The CDR3 DNA is TGCGCCAGCAGCTTAACGGCCGGAGGCGGGGAGACCCAGTACTTC. This codes for CASSLTAGGGETQYF.

The chain couples TRBV27 to TRBJ1-6; TRBD1 matches at 9 bases. The CDR3 consists of 14 residues. The V and J ends lost 6 bases and 7 bases, in that order; junction bases with no gene match: 4. Germline-derived CDR1 and CDR2 are MNHEY and SMNVEV (reference sequence). CDR3: CASRSGQGNSPLHF. In DNA form, the CDR3 reads TGTGCCAGCAGATCGGGACAGGGAAATTCACCCCTCCACTTT.